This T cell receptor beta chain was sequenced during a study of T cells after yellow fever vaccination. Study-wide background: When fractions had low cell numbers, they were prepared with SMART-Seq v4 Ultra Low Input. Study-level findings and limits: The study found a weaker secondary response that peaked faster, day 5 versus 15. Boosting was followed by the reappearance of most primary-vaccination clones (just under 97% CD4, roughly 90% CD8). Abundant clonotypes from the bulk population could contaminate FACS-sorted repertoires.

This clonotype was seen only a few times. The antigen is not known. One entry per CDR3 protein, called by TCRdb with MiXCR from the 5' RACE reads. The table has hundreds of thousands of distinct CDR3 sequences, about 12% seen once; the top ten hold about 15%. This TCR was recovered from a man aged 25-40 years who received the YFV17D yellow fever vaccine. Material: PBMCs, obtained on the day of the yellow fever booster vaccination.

The DNA of the CDR3 is TGTGCCAGCAGTCCCGGACAGGTGAATCAGCCCCAGCATTTT. It encodes CASSPGQVNQPQHF. The chain is built from TRBV2 and TRBJ1-5; 7 bases match TRBD1. Germline CDR1 reads SNHLY; CDR2 reads FYNNEI. This CDR3 contains 14 residues. Losses at the gene ends were 5 bases for V and 4 bases for J; bases not matched to a gene: 5.